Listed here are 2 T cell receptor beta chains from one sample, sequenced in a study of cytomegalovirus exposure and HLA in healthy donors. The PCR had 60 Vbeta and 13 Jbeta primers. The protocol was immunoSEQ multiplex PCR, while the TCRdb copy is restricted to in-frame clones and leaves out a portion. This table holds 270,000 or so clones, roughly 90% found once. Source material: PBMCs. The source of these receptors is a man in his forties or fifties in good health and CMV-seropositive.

The CDR3 DNA sequence: TGTGCCAGCAGTTTAATCCCGGCAGCGAACAATGAGCAGTTCTTC. Amino acid sequence: CASSLIPAANNEQFF. J is TRBJ2-1 and V is TRBV27; D gene unclear. Trimming took 2 bases from V and 5 from J, leaving 13 bases between them. The CDR3 length is 15 residues. Germline V gene sequence: CDR1 MNHEY, CDR2 SMNVEV (reference sequence).

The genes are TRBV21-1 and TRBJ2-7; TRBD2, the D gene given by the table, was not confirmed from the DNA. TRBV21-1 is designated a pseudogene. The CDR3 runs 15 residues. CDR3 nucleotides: TGTGCCAGCAGGGGGGGGAGCAGCTCTCCCTACGAGCAGTACTTC. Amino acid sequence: CASRGGSSSPYEQYF.